One T cell receptor (beta chain) is described in this entry. Original processing methods: Estimates of nucleated cell counts were drawn from the amplification of reference gene primers. Profiled with immunoSEQ multiplex PCR; TCRdb holds only in-frame clones, not every one. V, J and clone size are taken as reported in that table, and D and trimming were inferred from the DNA itself. Found here are about 240,000 clones, 75% to 85% of them singletons; the top ten hold roughly 4.7%. The CDR3 has 16 residues. Looked up from germline, CDR1 is SGHVS and CDR2 is FQNEAQ. V gave up 0 bases and J gave up 9 bases; unmatched junction bases: 6. This entry comes from a study of blood T cell repertoires in COVID-19. As for the study in general: Specimens from acute and convalescent COVID-19 originated in the United States, Italy and Spain. T cells, B-cell-depleted T cells, or PBMCs provided the cDNA or gDNA that served as material.

The material sequenced was peripheral blood. The chain carries TRBV7-8 and TRBJ2-1; 12 nucleotides align to TRBD2. This TCR derives from a woman in her sixties or seventies with acute or convalescent COVID-19. Here the CDR3 DNA reads TGTGCCAGCAGCTTAGCTGGGCTAGCGGGGGGGGGTGAGCAGTTCTTC. This gives the protein CASSLAGLAGGGEQFF.